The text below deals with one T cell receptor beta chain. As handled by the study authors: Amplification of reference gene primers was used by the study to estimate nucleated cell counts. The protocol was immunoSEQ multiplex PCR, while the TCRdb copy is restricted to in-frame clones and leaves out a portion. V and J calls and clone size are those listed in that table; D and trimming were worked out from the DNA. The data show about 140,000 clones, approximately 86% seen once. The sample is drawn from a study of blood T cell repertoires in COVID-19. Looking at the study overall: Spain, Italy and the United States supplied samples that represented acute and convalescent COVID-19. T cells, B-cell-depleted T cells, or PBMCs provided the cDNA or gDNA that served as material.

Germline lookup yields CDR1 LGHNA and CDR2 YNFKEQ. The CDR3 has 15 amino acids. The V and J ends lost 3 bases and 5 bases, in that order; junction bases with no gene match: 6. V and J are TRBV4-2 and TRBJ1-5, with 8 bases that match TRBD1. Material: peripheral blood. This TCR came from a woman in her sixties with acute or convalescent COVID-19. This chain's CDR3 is CASSQIGQGDQPQHF. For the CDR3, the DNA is TGTGCCAGCAGCCAGATAGGACAGGGCGATCAGCCCCAGCATTTT.